A selection of T cell receptor beta chains follows, all from one sample in a study of OX40 agonist ivuxolimab in advanced cancers. Clones were read by immunoSEQ multiplex PCR, and TCRdb kept only the in-frame ones, dropping some. The sample holds around 54,000 clones, 91% seen once. Sample: CD4+ or CD8+ T cells sorted from blood, taken in a trial of the OX40 agonist ivuxolimab. These receptors came from an adult with an advanced solid tumor such as melanoma, head and neck, liver or kidney cancer. CDR3s include the opening cysteine and the closing phenylalanine or tryptophan. D genes are given only for firm matches. Part of the rows lack a size; the others show once, few, many or a class for expanded clones.

v_call,d_call,clone_size,j_call,cdr3_length,cdr3_nt,cdr3_aa
TRBV9,TRBD2,-,TRBJ2-6,17,TGTGCCAGCAGCGTAGCGGGGGGTCTGGCTGGGGCCAACGTCCTGACTTTC,CASSVAGGLAGANVLTF
TRBV29-1,-,-,TRBJ2-3,10,TGCAGCGCCCAACAAGATACGCAGTATTTT,CSAQQDTQYF
TRBV19,TRBD1,-,TRBJ1-1,14,TGTGCCAGCTGGGACAGGACTATGAACACTGAAGCTTTCTTT,CASWDRTMNTEAFF
TRBV19,TRBD1,once,TRBJ2-1,16,TGTGCCAGTAGTATAGCGACTCGGGCAGGGGGCAATGAGCAGTTCTTC,CASSIATRAGGNEQFF
TRBV4-1,TRBD1,few,TRBJ1-2,14,TGCGCCAGCAGCCCGTTGACAGGGGACTATGGCTACACCTTC,CASSPLTGDYGYTF
TRBV27,TRBD1,-,TRBJ2-5,15,TGTGCCAGCAGTTTAGGGACAGGGGGCTTGGAGACCCAGTACTTC,CASSLGTGGLETQYF
TRBV4-3,-,-,TRBJ1-2,14,TGCGCCAGCAGCCAAGTCGACGGGGGTAGCGGCTACACCTTC,CASSQVDGGSGYTF
TRBV6-6,-,few,TRBJ1-1,14,TGTGCCAGTCCTCCGGACAGTCTGAACACTGAAGCTTTCTTT,CASPPDSLNTEAFF
TRBV6-5,TRBD1,-,TRBJ1-1,14,TGTGCCAGCAGCCTGACAGGGGAGAACACTGAAGCTTTCTTT,CASSLTGENTEAFF
TRBV9,TRBD2,-,TRBJ2-2,16,TGTGCCAGCAGCCCCGGGGGGGGAGCGAACACCGGGGAGCTGTTTTTT,CASSPGGGANTGELFF
TRBV19,-,-,TRBJ1-3,15,TGTGCCAGTAGTATTGACAGCGACTCTGGAAACACCATATATTTT,CASSIDSDSGNTIYF
TRBV9,TRBD1,-,TRBJ1-4,15,TGTGCCAGCAGCCTCGGGGGGACAGGGCATGAAAAACTGTTTTTT,CASSLGGTGHEKLFF
TRBV11-2,-,-,TRBJ1-2,14,TGTGCCAGCAGCTTAGCGTTGGACACCTATGGCTACACCTTC,CASSLALDTYGYTF
TRBV27,-,-,TRBJ1-1,14,TGTGCCAGCAGTTCCCTGACAGGGAACACTGAAGCTTTCTTT,CASSSLTGNTEAFF
TRBV21-1,-,-,TRBJ1-3,17,TGTGCCAGCAGCAAATTGGGACACGAAAAGGCGGGAAACACCATATATTTT,CASSKLGHEKAGNTIYF
TRBV23-1,TRBD1,-,TRBJ1-2,12,TGCGCCAGCAGAACAGGGGCGTGTGGCTACACCTTC,CASRTGACGYTF
TRBV6-4,TRBD2,-,TRBJ2-3,17,TGTGCCAGCAGGAGATACGGACTAGCGGGAGGGGCAGATACGCAGTATTTT,CASRRYGLAGGADTQYF
TRBV11-2,TRBD1,-,TRBJ1-4,14,TGTGCCAGCAGGGAGGGACAGGGGTCTGAAAAACTGTTTTTT,CASREGQGSEKLFF
TRBV27,-,-,TRBJ1-1,14,TGTGCCAGCAGTTACGTGGGGGCCGGCACTGAAGCTTTCTTT,CASSYVGAGTEAFF
TRBV2,-,-,TRBJ2-1,11,TGTGCCAGCAAGGTGGACAATGAGCAGTTCTTC,CASKVDNEQFF
TRBV19,TRBD1,-,TRBJ2-1,14,TGTGCCAGTAGTATAGCAGGGACAGACAATGAGCAGTTCTTC,CASSIAGTDNEQFF
TRBV11-2,-,-,TRBJ2-1,16,TGTGCCAGCAGCTTAGAGAGGTTTAGCTCCTTGGATGAGCAGTTCTTC,CASSLERFSSLDEQFF
TRBV28,TRBD2,once,TRBJ2-7,15,TGTGCCGGCAGTTTCCTTAGCGGGAGCGGAGACGAGCAGTACTTC,CAGSFLSGSGDEQYF
TRBV21-1,-,-,TRBJ1-4,18,TGTGCCAGCAGCCCTGAGATGTCGGGGGACAGACTTAATGAAAAACTGTTTTTT,CASSPEMSGDRLNEKLFF
TRBV7-9,TRBD1,-,TRBJ1-2,16,TGTGCCAGCAGCTTAGTTTCGGACAGGCATAACTATGGCTACACCTTC,CASSLVSDRHNYGYTF
TRBV30,-,once,TRBJ2-3,12,TGTGCCTGGAGTATCGGCGGAGATACGCAGTATTTT,CAWSIGGDTQYF
TRBV15,-,-,TRBJ1-1,15,TGTGCCACCAGCAGAGATAGTAGCAGGTTCGGTGAAGCTTTCTTT,CATSRDSSRFGEAFF
TRBV19,-,once,TRBJ2-2,13,TGTGCCAGTAGTATAATGGGGAAAGGGGAGCTGTTTTTT,CASSIMGKGELFF
TRBV11-3,-,-,TRBJ1-1,13,TGTGCCAGCAGCTTAAGGGACCATGGGCCAGCTTTCTTT,CASSLRDHGPAFF
TRBV6-5,-,-,TRBJ1-1,13,TGTGCCAGCAGTTACTCGGGGCAGGTCTCAGCTTTCTTT,CASSYSGQVSAFF
TRBV7-9,-,-,TRBJ1-2,15,TGTGCCAGCACCGACCGTATGTCCATCCTATTTGGCTACACCTTC,CASTDRMSILFGYTF
TRBV4-1,-,-,TRBJ1-1,16,TGCGCCAGCAGCCAAGATTCTTCTCAGGAGAACACTGAAGCTTTCTTT,CASSQDSSQENTEAFF
TRBV10-2,-,-,TRBJ1-2,13,TGCGCCAGCAGTGGGTTGCGGAACTATGGCTACACCTTC,CASSGLRNYGYTF
TRBV7-8,-,-,TRBJ2-7,15,TGTGCCAGCAGCGCCGCCATAGGCCCCACTCCCGAGCAGTACTTC,CASSAAIGPTPEQYF
TRBV4-1,-,-,TRBJ2-1,11,TGCGCCAGCAGCCAAGGAAATGAGCAGTTCTTC,CASSQGNEQFF
TRBV28,-,-,TRBJ2-7,13,TGTGCCAGGAGGGGCCTTGAGACCTACGAGCAGTACTTC,CARRGLETYEQYF
TRBV19,-,-,TRBJ2-3,15,TGTGCCAGTACCCTAACGGGGTATGGGACAGATACGCAGTATTTT,CASTLTGYGTDTQYF
TRBV9,-,-,TRBJ1-6,15,TGTGCCAGCAGCGAATCCGGGACTTACAATTCACCCCTCCACTTT,CASSESGTYNSPLHF